The sequence of this TCR beta chain was determined in a study of CXCR3-negative and CXCR3-positive naive CD8 T cells. On the study more broadly: Total TRB output reached 130 million or so reads, about 1.5 +/- 0.3 million per library. Whole-study results and caveats: High diversity, comparable across both naive subsets, contrasted with much lower diversity in memory CD8+ cells. Cryopreservation partially lowered CXCR3 expression, so most assays used fresh PBMCs.

On this clonotype: Its antigen is currently unknown.

Every CD8+ subset sample held around 300,000 flow-sorted cells, done in triplicate. In preparing the TRB cDNA libraries, 5' RACE with UMI labels was used. TCRdb reworked the 5' RACE reads into one entry per CDR3 protein, no DNA. The specimen's table records about 45,000 distinct CDR3 sequences. This receptor was obtained from a human donor in good health. Some clones in this sample may be carry-over from other donors' samples. The sequencing input was naive CXCR3- CD8+ T cells from blood. Indicated subset: CD45RO-CCR7+CD27+CD95- naive CD8+ T cells lacking CXCR3 (TNR3-).

The CDR3 here is CSVESGGADTGELFF. The chain uses TRBV29-1 and TRBJ2-2; TCRdb indicates TRBD1, and absent DNA this call remains unverified. CDR3 length: 15 residues. Germline V gene data show CDR1 as SQVTM and CDR2 as ANQGSEA.